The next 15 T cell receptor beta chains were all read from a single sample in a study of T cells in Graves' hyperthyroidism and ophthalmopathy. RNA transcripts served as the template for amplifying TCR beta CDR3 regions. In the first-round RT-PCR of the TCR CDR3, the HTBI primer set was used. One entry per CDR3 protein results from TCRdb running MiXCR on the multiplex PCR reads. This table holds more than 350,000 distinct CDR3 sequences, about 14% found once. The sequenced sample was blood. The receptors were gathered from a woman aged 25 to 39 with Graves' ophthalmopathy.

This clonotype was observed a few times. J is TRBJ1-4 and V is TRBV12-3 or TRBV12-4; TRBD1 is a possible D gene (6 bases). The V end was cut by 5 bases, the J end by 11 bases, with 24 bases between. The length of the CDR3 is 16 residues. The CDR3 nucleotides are TGTGCCAGCAGTCCGTGGGCAACAGGGTTAGGTGACAAACTGTTTTTT. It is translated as CASSPWATGLGDKLFF.

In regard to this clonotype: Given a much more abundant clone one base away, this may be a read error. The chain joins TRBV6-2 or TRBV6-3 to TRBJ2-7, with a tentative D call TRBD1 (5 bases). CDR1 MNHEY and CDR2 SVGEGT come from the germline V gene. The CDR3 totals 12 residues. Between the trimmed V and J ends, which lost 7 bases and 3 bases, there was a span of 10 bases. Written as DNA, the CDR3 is TGTGCCAGCATTTCAGGGATCTACGAGCAGTACTTC. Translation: CASISGIYEQYF.

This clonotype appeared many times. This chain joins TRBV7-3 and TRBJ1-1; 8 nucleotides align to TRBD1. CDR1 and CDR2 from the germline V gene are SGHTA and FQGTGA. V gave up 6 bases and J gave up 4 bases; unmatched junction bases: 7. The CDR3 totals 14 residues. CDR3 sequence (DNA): TGTGCCAGCAGTCCAGGGGGCAAAGGCACTGAAGCTTTCTTT. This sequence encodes CASSPGGKGTEAFF.

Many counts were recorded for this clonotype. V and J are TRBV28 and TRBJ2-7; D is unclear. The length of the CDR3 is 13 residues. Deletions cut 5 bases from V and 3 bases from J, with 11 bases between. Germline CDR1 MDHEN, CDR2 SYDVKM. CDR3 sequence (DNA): TGTGCCAGCAGTCCCGGGCCGCACTACGAGCAGTACTTC. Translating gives CASSPGPHYEQYF.

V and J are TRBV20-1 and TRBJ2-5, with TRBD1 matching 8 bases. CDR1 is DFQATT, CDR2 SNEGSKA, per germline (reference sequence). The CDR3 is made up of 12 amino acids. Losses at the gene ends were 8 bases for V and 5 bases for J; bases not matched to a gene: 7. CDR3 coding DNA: TGCAGTACTCAGGGGGCGGCGGAGACCCAGTACTTC. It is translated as CSTQGAAETQYF.

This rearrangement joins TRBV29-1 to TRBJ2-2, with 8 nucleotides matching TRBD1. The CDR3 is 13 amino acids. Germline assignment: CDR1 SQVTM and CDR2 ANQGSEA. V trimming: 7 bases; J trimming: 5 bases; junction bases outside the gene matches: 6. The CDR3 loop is CSARGRFTGELFF. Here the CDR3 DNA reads TGCAGCGCCAGGGGGCGCTTTACCGGGGAGCTGTTTTTT.

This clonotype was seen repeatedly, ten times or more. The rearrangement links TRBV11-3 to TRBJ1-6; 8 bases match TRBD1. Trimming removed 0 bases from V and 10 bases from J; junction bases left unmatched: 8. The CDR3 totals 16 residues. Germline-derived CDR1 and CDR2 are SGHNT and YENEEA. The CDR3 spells CASSLDPDRVNSPLHF. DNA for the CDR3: TGTGCCAGCAGCTTAGATCCGGACAGGGTGAACTCACCCCTCCACTTT.

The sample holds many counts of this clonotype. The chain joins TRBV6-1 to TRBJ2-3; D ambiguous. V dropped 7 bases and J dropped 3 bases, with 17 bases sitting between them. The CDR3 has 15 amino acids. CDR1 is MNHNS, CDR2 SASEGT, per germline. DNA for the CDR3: TGTGCCAGCACCCTAAGAGCGTTGGTTACAGATACGCAGTATTTT. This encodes CASTLRALVTDTQYF.

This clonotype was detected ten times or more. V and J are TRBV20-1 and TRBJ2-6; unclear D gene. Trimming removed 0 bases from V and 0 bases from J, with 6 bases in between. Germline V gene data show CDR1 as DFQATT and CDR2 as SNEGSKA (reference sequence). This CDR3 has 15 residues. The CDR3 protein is CSARDRNSGANVLTF. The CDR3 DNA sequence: TGCAGTGCTAGAGACAGGAACTCTGGGGCCAACGTCCTGACTTTC.

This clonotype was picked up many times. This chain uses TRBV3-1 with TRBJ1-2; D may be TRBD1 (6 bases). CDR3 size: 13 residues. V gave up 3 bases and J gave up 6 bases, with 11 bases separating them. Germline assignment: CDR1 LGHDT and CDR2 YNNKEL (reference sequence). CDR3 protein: CASSQTYRDGYTF. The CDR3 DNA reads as TGTGCCAGCAGCCAGACATACAGGGATGGCTACACCTTC. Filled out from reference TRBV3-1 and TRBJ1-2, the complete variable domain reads DTAVSQTPKYLVTQMGNDKSIKCEQNLGHDTMYWYKQDSKKFLKIMFSYNNKELIINETVPNRFSPKSPDKAHLNLHINSLELGDSAVYFCASSQTYRDGYTFGSGTRLTVV.

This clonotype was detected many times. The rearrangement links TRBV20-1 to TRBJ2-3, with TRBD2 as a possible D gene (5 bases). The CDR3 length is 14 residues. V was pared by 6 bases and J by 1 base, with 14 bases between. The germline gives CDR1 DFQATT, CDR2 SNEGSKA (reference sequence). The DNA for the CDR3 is TGCAGTGCCGGGGTAGAGCCACGCACAGATACGCAGTATTTT. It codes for CSAGVEPRTDTQYF.

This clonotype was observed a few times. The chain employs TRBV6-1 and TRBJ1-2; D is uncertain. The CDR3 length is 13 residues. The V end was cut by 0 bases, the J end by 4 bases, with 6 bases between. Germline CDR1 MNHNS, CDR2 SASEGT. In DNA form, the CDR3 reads TGTGCCAGCAGTGAAGCTAAAGGCTATGGCTACACCTTC. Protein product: CASSEAKGYGYTF.

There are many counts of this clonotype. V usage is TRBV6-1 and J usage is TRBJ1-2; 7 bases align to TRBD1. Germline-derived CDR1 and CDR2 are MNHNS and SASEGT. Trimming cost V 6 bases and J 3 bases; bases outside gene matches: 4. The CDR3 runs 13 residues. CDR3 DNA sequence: TGTGCCAGCAGCATCGGACAGGACTATGGCTACACCTTC. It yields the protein CASSIGQDYGYTF.

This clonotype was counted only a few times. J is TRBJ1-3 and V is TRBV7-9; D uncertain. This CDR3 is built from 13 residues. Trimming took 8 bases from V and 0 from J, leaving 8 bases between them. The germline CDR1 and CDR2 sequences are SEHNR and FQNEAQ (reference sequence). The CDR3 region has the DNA TGTGCCAGCTCGGGATTCTCTGGAAACACCATATATTTT. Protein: CASSGFSGNTIYF.

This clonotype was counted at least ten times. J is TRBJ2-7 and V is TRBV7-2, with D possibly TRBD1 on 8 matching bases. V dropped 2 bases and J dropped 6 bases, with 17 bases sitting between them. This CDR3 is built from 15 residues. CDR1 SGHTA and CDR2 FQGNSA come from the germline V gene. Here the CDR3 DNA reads TGTGCCAGCAGCTTATCCACAGGGGGGGGGGCCGAGCAGTACTTC. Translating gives CASSLSTGGGAEQYF.